These T cell receptor beta chains were read from a single sample in a study of T-cell memory formation after mild COVID-19. One entry per CDR3 protein results from TCRdb running MiXCR on the 5' RACE reads. The sample holds 200,000 to 250,000 distinct CDR3 sequences, under 30% seen once. The sample consisted of PBMCs or a T cell subset sorted from them (not recorded which). These receptors originate from an adult woman who had mild COVID-19 (a few samples of this study predate the infection). Cell type and time point are not known. Each CDR3 is given with its conserved first and last residue. Fields, in order: V gene, J gene, D gene, clone size, CDR3 protein, CDR3 DNA. D genes are given only for firm matches. Not all rows give a size; the values are once, few, many and, for expanded clones, a class.

>TRBV12-3/TRBV12-4|TRBJ2-7|-|once
CASSAWGYEQYF
TGTGCCAGCAGTGCGTGGGGCTACGAGCAGTACTTC
>TRBV5-4|TRBJ2-1|-|-
CASSKPDGKYNEQFF
TGTGCCAGCAGCAAACCGGACGGTAAATACAATGAGCAGTTCTTC
>TRBV12-3/TRBV12-4|TRBJ2-1|-|-
CASSLGDIDEQFF
TGTGCCAGCAGTTTAGGTGATATTGATGAGCAGTTCTTC
>TRBV7-2|TRBJ2-4|TRBD2|-
CASSFRSLAATPTAKHIQYF
TGTGCCAGCAGCTTCCGATCCCTAGCGGCAACTCCAACGGCCAAACACATTCAGTACTTC
>TRBV11-2|TRBJ2-5|TRBD2|few
CASSLPPGLALETQYF
TGTGCCAGCAGCTTGCCACCGGGACTAGCGCTGGAGACCCAGTACTTC
>TRBV20-1|TRBJ1-1|-|-
CSAWAGQSHTEAFF
TGCAGTGCCTGGGCGGGGCAGAGCCACACTGAAGCTTTCTTT
>TRBV4-3|TRBJ2-1|TRBD2|-
CASSFSGSYEQFF
TGCGCCAGCAGCTTCAGCGGGAGCTATGAGCAGTTCTTC
>TRBV5-1|TRBJ1-1|-|-
CASSLPRDGEAFF
TGCGCCAGCAGCCTTCCTCGGGACGGGGAAGCTTTCTTT
>TRBV15|TRBJ1-4|TRBD1|few
CATSSRTGVEKLFF
TGTGCCACCAGCAGCCGGACAGGGGTCGAAAAACTGTTTTTT
>TRBV19|TRBJ1-1|-|few
CASSMFQSSVAFF
TGTGCCAGTAGTATGTTTCAGTCTTCGGTGGCTTTCTTT
>TRBV6-1|TRBJ2-6|-|-
CASSDRGDGANVLTF
TGTGCCAGCAGTGACAGGGGGGATGGGGCCAACGTCCTGACTTTC
>TRBV7-3|TRBJ2-1|-|-
CASSPTGTGEQFF
TGTGCCAGCAGCCCCACAGGGACTGGCGAGCAGTTCTTC
>TRBV30|TRBJ2-6|-|once
CACGQPGANVLTF
TGTGCCTGCGGACAGCCTGGGGCCAACGTCCTGACTTTC
>TRBV5-1|TRBJ2-3|TRBD1|-
CASSLNQGQGAGDTQYF
TGCGCCAGCAGCTTGAACCAGGGACAGGGGGCAGGAGATACGCAGTATTTT
>TRBV7-2|TRBJ1-1|-|many
CASSENTEAFF
TGTGCCAGCAGCGAAAACACTGAAGCTTTCTTT
>TRBV4-2|TRBJ2-4|TRBD2|few
CASSQATGGPGIQYF
TGTGCCAGCAGCCAAGCCACGGGAGGGCCGGGCATTCAGTACTTC
>TRBV11-2|TRBJ2-7|-|many
CASSFNGYEQYF
TGTGCCAGCAGCTTTAATGGGTACGAGCAGTACTTC
>TRBV29-1|TRBJ2-3|TRBD2|-
CSVEDSTPGLAVADTQYF
TGCAGCGTTGAAGATAGTACCCCGGGACTAGCGGTTGCAGATACGCAGTATTTT
>TRBV29-1|TRBJ2-3|TRBD2|many
CSVPTSAGGSGDTQYF
TGCAGCGTCCCAACTAGCGCGGGAGGGTCTGGAGATACGCAGTATTTT
>TRBV29-1|TRBJ2-1|-|-
CSVVAFYNEQFF
TGCAGCGTTGTTGCGTTCTACAATGAGCAGTTCTTC
>TRBV25-1|TRBJ2-7|-|few
CASSATWTQTGLYEQYF
TGTGCCAGCAGTGCAACTTGGACCCAGACAGGTCTCTACGAGCAGTACTTC
>TRBV30|TRBJ2-1|TRBD1|-
CAWSRRQGLGYNEQFF
TGTGCCTGGAGTCGAAGACAGGGGCTGGGCTACAATGAGCAGTTCTTC
>TRBV20-1|TRBJ2-4|-|-
CSATLGPSKNIQYF
TGCAGTGCAACCCTAGGTCCTAGCAAAAACATTCAGTACTTC
>TRBV12-3/TRBV12-4|TRBJ1-1|TRBD1|-
CASRLDRVSPEAFF
TGTGCCAGCAGACTTGACAGGGTCTCCCCAGAAGCTTTCTTT
>TRBV7-2|TRBJ2-3|-|few
CASSYPQGPPPTQYF
TGTGCCAGCAGCTACCCACAGGGACCGCCACCTACGCAGTATTTT
>TRBV11-2|TRBJ1-1|-|few
CASSLGAVNTEAFF
TGTGCCAGCAGCTTAGGGGCGGTTAACACTGAAGCTTTCTTT
>TRBV29-1|TRBJ1-1|-|-
CSVDWGGATEAFF
TGCAGCGTTGATTGGGGGGGCGCCACTGAAGCTTTCTTT
>TRBV2|TRBJ2-3|TRBD2|few
CASSALAGAGNTQYF
TGTGCCAGCAGTGCACTAGCGGGGGCCGGGAATACGCAGTATTTT
>TRBV3-1|TRBJ1-1|-|-
CASSQVPGYTEAFF
TGTGCCAGCAGCCAAGTCCCAGGGTATACTGAAGCTTTCTTT
>TRBV7-2|TRBJ2-1|-|few
CASSNYYNEQFF
TGTGCCAGCAGTAATTATTACAATGAGCAGTTCTTC
>TRBV7-8|TRBJ2-7|-|few
CASGYSYEQYF
TGTGCCAGCGGATACAGCTACGAGCAGTACTTC
>TRBV7-9|TRBJ2-2|TRBD2|few
CASRKTGGGNTGELFF
TGTGCCAGCAGAAAAACCGGCGGGGGGAACACCGGGGAGCTGTTTTTT
>TRBV20-1|TRBJ1-5|-|-
CSAVEIPTSGVHQPQHF
TGCAGTGCCGTCGAGATCCCAACTTCAGGGGTTCATCAGCCCCAGCATTTT
>TRBV2|TRBJ1-5|TRBD1|-
CASSFLGQATNNQPQHF
TGTGCCAGCAGTTTCCTGGGACAGGCGACGAACAATCAGCCCCAGCATTTT
>TRBV12-3/TRBV12-4|TRBJ1-1|-|-
CASSWRGSNEAFF
TGTGCCAGCAGCTGGAGGGGTTCCAATGAAGCTTTCTTT
>TRBV25-1|TRBJ1-1|TRBD1|many
CASSELRQGKTEAFF
TGTGCCAGCAGTGAACTCCGACAGGGGAAGACTGAAGCTTTCTTT
>TRBV9|TRBJ2-5|TRBD1|many
CASSVATTGMRGRQETQYF
TGTGCCAGCAGCGTAGCTACTACGGGTATGAGGGGGCGCCAAGAGACCCAGTACTTC
>TRBV30|TRBJ1-3|-|-
CAWSVHRVIGNTIYF
TGTGCCTGGAGTGTGCACAGGGTGATTGGAAACACCATATATTTT
>TRBV29-1|TRBJ2-1|-|-
CSVANYNEQFF
TGCAGCGTTGCTAATTACAATGAGCAGTTCTTC
>TRBV20-1|TRBJ1-1|-|-
CSARRGRQTEAFF
TGCAGTGCTAGGAGAGGGCGTCAAACTGAAGCTTTCTTT
>TRBV6-5|TRBJ2-5|-|-
CASSYSGVVTQETQYF
TGTGCCAGCAGTTACTCGGGCGTGGTAACCCAAGAGACCCAGTACTTC
>TRBV4-1|TRBJ2-1|-|few
CASSQGRGNEQFF
TGCGCCAGCAGCCAAGGTCGAGGGAATGAGCAGTTCTTC
>TRBV5-6|TRBJ1-4|-|-
CASSFTTASTNEKLFF
TGTGCCAGCAGCTTCACGACAGCCTCAACTAATGAAAAACTGTTTTTT
>TRBV4-1|TRBJ2-7|-|few
CASSQSFVAGLVEQYF
TGCGCCAGCAGCCAATCCTTCGTGGCGGGCCTTGTCGAGCAGTACTTC
>TRBV29-1|TRBJ2-7|-|few
CSARGDSSYEQYF
TGCAGCGCCCGGGGGGACAGCTCCTACGAGCAGTACTTC